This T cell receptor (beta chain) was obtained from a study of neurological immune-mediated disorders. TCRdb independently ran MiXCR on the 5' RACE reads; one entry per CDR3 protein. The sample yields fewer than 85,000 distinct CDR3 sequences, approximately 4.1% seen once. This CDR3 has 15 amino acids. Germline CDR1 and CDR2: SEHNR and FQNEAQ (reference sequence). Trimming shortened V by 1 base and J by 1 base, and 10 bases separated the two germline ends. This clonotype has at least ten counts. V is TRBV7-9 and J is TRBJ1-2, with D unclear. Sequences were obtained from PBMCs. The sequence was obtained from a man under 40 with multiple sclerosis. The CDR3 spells CASSLERPSNYGYTF. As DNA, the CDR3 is TGTGCCAGCAGCTTAGAACGTCCGAGTAACTATGGCTACACCTTC.